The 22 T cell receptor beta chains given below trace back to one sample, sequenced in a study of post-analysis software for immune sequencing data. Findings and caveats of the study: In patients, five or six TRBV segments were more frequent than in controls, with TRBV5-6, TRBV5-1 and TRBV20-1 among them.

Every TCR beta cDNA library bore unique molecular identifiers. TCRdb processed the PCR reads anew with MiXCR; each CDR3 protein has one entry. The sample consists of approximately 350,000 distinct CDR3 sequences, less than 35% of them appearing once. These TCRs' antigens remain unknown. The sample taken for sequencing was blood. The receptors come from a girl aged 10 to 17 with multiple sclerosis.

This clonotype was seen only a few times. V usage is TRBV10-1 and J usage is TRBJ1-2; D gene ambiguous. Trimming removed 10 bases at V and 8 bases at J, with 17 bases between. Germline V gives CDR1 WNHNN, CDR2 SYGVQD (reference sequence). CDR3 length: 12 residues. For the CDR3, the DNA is TGCGCCAACCCTCCGGGCAGAGAGGGCTACACCTTC. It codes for CANPPGREGYTF.

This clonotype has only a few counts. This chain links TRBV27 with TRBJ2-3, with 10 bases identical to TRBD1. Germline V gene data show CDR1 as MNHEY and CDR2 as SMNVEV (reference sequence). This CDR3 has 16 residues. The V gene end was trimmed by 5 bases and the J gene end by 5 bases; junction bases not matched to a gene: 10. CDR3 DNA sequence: TGTGCCAGCAGTGAGCAGGGACAGGGGATCAGAGATACGCAGTATTTT. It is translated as CASSEQGQGIRDTQYF.

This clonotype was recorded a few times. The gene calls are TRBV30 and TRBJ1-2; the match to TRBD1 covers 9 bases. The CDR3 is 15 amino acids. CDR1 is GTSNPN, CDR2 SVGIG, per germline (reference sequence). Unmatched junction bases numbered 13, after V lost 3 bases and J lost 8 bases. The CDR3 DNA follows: TGTGCCTGGAGGTGGACAGGGGCTTACCGAGACGGCTACACCTTC. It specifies CAWRWTGAYRDGYTF. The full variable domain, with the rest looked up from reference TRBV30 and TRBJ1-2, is SQTIHQWPATLVQPVGSPLSLECTVEGTSNPNLYWYRQAAGRGLQLLFYSVGIGQISSEVPQNLSASRPQDRQFILSSKKLLLSDSGFYLCAWRWTGAYRDGYTFGSGTRLTVV.

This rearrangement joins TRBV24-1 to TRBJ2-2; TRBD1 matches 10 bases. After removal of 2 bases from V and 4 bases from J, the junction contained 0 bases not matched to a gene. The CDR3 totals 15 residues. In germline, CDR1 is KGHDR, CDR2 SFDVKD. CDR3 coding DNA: TGTGCCACCAGTGATTGGACAGGGGGCACCGGGGAGCTGTTTTTT. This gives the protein CATSDWTGGTGELFF.

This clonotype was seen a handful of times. CDR3 nucleotide sequence: TGTGCCAGCAGCATAGACAGGGGGGAGACCCAGTACTTC. Residues: CASSIDRGETQYF. This chain uses TRBV7-2 with TRBJ2-5, with 9 positions matching TRBD1. J was trimmed by 5 bases and V by 5 bases; bases with no gene match: 3. Per germline, CDR1 SGHTA and CDR2 FQGNSA. The CDR3 is 13 residues long. The whole variable domain, filled in from reference TRBV7-2 and TRBJ2-5, reads GAGVSQSPSNKVTEKGKDVELRCDPISGHTALYWYRQSLGQGLEFLIYFQGNSAPDKSGLPSDRFSAERTGGSVSTLTIQRTQQEDSAVYLCASSIDRGETQYFGPGTRLLVL.

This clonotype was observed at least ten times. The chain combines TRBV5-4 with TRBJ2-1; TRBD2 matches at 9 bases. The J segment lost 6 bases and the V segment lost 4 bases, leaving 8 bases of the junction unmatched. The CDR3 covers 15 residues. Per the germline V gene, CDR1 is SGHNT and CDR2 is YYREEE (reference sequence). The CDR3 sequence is CASSLGGLAGNEQFF. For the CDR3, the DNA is TGTGCCAGCAGCCTGGGGGGACTAGCCGGCAATGAGCAGTTCTTC.

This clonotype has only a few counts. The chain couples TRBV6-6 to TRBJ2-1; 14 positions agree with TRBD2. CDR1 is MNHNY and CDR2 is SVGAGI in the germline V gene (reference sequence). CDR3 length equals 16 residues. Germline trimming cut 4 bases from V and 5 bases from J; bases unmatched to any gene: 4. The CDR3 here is CASSSGLAGGNNEQFF. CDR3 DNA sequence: TGTGCCAGCAGTTCAGGACTAGCGGGGGGTAACAATGAGCAGTTCTTC.

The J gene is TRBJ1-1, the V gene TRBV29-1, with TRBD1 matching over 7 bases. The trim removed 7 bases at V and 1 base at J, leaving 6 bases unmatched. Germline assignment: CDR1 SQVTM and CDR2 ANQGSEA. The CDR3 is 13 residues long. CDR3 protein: CSGRDSQNTEAFF. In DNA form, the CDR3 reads TGCAGCGGGCGGGACAGCCAGAACACTGAAGCTTTCTTT.

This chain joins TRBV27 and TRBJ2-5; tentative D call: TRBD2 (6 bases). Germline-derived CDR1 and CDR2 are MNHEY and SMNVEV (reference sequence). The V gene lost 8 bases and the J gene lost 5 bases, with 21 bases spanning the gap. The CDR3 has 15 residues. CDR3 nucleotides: TGTGCCAGCGGCGGGCTTCGAGGGAGGCGGGAGACCCAGTACTTC. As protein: CASGGLRGRRETQYF.

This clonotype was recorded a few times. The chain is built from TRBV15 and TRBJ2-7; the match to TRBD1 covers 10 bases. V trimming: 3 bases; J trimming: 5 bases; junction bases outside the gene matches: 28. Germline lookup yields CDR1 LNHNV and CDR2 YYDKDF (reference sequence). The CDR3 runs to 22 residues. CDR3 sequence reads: CATSSAHLPPGQGRGPGNEQYF. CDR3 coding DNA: TGTGCCACCAGCAGTGCCCACCTCCCCCCGGGACAGGGGAGAGGACCTGGAAACGAGCAGTACTTC.

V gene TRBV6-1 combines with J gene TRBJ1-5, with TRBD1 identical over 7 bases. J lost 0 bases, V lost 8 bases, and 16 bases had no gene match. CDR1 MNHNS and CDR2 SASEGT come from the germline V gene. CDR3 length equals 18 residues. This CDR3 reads CASSRGGDSEYSNQPQHF. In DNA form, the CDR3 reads TGTGCCAGCTCCCGGGGGGGGGACAGCGAATATAGCAATCAGCCCCAGCATTTT.

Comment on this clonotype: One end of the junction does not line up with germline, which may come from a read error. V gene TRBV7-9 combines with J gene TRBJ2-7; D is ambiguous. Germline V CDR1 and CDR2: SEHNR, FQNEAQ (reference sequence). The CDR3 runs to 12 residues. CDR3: CASNLVDDEQYF. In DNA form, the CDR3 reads TGTGCCAGCAACTTAGTGGACGACGAGCAGTACTTC.

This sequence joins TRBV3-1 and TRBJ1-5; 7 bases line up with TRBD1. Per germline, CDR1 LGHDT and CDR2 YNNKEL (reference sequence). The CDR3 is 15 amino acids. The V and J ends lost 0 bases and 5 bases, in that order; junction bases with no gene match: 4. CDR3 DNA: TGTGCCAGCAGCCAAGACGGGCAGGGGGATCAGCCCCAGCATTTT. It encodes CASSQDGQGDQPQHF. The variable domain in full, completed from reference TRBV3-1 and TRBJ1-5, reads DTAVSQTPKYLVTQMGNDKSIKCEQNLGHDTMYWYKQDSKKFLKIMFSYNNKELIINETVPNRFSPKSPDKAHLNLHINSLELGDSAVYFCASSQDGQGDQPQHFGDGTRLSIL.

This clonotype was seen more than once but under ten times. DNA for the CDR3: TGTGCCACCAGCGGCCCGGATGGGTTTGGCTACACCTTC. Translated, it gives CATSGPDGFGYTF. The V call is TRBV15, the J call TRBJ1-2; D remains ambiguous. Germline V CDR1 and CDR2: LNHNV, YYDKDF (reference sequence). Trimming took off 5 bases at V and 7 bases at J, with 14 bases between the two ends. This CDR3 is 13 amino acids long.

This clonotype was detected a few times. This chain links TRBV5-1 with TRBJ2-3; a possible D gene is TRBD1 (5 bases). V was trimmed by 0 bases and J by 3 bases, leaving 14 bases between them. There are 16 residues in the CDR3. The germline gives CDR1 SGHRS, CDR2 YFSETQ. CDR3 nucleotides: TGCGCCAGCAGCTTGGGACAGCCAATTGATACAGATACGCAGTATTTT. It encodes CASSLGQPIDTDTQYF.

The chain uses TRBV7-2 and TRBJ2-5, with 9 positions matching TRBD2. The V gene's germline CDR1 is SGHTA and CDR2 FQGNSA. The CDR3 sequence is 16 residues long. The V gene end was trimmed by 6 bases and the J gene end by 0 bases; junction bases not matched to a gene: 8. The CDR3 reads CASRNPSGEYQETQYF. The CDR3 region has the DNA TGTGCCAGCAGGAACCCTAGCGGGGAGTACCAAGAGACCCAGTACTTC.

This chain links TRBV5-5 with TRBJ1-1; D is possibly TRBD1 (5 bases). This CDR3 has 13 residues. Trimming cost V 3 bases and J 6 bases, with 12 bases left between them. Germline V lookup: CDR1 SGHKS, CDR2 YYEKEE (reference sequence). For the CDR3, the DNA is TGTGCCAGCAGCTGGGGTCCGGGACCTGAAGCTTTCTTT. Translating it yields CASSWGPGPEAFF.

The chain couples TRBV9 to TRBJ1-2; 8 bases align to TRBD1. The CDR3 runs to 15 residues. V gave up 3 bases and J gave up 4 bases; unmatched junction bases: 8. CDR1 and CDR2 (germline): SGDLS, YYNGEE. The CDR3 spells CASSAGQAAIYGYTF. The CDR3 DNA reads TGTGCCAGCAGCGCGGGACAGGCCGCAATCTATGGCTACACCTTC.

CDR3 coding DNA: TGTGCCAGCAGACCGGGGGGGACTGTTGGGGCCAACGTCCTGACTTTC. This gives the protein CASRPGGTVGANVLTF. The gene calls are TRBV6-2 or TRBV6-3 and TRBJ2-6, with TRBD2 matching over 8 bases. The CDR3 covers 16 residues. Germline trimming cut 6 bases from V and 3 bases from J; bases unmatched to any gene: 7. The germline V gene encodes CDR1 MNHEY and CDR2 SVGEGT.

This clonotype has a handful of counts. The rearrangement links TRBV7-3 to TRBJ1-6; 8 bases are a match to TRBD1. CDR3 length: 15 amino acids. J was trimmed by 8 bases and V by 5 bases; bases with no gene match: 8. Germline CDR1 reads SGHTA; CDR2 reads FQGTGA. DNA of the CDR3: TGTGCCAGCAGCCCGACAGGGGCGATGGATTCACCCCTCCACTTT. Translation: CASSPTGAMDSPLHF. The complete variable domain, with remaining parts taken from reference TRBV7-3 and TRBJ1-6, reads GAGVSQTPSNKVTEKGKYVELRCDPISGHTALYWYRQSLGQGPEFLIYFQGTGAADDSGLPNDRFFAVRPEGSVSTLKIQRTERGDSAVYLCASSPTGAMDSPLHFGNGTRLTVT.

This chain's CDR3 is CSVVTGTDNQPQHF. CDR3 DNA sequence: TGCAGCGTTGTTACCGGGACAGACAATCAGCCCCAGCATTTT. The chain recombines TRBV29-1 with TRBJ1-5; 7 nucleotides align to TRBD1. V trimming: 4 bases; J trimming: 3 bases; junction bases outside the gene matches: 6. The CDR3 covers 14 residues. Per the germline V gene, CDR1 is SQVTM and CDR2 is ANQGSEA.

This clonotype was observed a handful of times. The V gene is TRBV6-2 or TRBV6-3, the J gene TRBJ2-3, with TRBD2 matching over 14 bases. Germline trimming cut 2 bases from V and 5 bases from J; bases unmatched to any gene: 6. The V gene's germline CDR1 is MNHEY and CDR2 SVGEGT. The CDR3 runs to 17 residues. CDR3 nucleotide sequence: TGTGCCAGCAGTTACCCGACTAGCGGGGGGGCGGAAGATACGCAGTATTTT. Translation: CASSYPTSGGAEDTQYF.